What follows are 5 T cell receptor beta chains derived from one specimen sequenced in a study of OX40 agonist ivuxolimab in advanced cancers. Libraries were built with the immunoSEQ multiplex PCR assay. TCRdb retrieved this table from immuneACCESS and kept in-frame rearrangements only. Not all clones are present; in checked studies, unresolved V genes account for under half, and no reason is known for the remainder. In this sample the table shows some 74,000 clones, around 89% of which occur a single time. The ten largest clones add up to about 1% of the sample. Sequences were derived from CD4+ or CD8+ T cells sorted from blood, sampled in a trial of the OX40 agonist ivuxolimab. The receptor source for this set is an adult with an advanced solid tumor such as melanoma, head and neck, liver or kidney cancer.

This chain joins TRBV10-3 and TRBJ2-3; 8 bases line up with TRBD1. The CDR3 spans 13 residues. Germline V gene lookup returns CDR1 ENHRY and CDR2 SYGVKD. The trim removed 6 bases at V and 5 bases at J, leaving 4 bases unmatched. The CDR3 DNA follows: TGTGCCATCAGAGGACAGGGTATAGATACGCAGTATTTT. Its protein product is CAIRGQGIDTQYF.

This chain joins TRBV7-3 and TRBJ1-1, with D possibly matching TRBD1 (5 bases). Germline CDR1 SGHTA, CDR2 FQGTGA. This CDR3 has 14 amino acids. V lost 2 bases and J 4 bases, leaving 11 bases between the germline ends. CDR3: CASSLEGRSTEAFF. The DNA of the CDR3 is TGTGCCAGCAGCTTAGAGGGGCGTTCCACTGAAGCTTTCTTT.

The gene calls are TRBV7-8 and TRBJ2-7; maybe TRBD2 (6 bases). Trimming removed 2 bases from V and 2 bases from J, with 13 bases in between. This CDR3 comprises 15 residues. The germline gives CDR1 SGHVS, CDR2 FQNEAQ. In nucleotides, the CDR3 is TGTGCCAGCAGCTTAACCTCCGGGAGTACCTACGAGCAGTACTTC. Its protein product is CASSLTSGSTYEQYF.

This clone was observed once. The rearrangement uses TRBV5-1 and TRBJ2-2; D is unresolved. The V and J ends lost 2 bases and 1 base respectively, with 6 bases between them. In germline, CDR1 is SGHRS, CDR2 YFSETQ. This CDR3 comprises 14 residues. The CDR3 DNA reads TGCGCCAGCAGCTTACAGATGAACACCGGGGAGCTGTTTTTT. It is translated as CASSLQMNTGELFF.

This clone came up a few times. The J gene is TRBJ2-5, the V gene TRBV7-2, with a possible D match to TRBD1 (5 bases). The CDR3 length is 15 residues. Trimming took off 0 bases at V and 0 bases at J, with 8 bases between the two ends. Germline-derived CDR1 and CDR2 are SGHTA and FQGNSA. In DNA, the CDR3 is TGTGCCAGCAGCTTAGCGCTAGGGGACCAAGAGACCCAGTACTTC. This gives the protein CASSLALGDQETQYF.